These 23 T cell receptor beta chains came from one sample sequenced in a study of graft-versus-host responses after intestinal transplantation. Using immunoSEQ multiplex PCR, the repertoire was profiled, and TCRdb retains in-frame clones only, with some absent. This sample carries about 82,000 clones, 91% of them seen once, and the ten largest clones take approximately 0.1%. The antigens of these receptors remain unknown. This material consisted of unstimulated CD4+ T cells sorted from spleen or lymph node cells, taken before intestinal transplant. The source of these receptors is a human donor who received an intestinal transplant.

The rearrangement uses TRBV5-1 and TRBJ2-3, with 16 bases matching TRBD2. The J segment lost 3 bases and the V segment lost 4 bases, leaving 5 bases of the junction unmatched. CDR1 is SGHRS, CDR2 YFSETQ, per germline. The length of the CDR3 is 17 residues. The CDR3 is CASSAGLAGGLTDTQYF. CDR3 DNA sequence: TGCGCCAGCAGCGCGGGACTAGCGGGGGGGTTGACAGATACGCAGTATTTT.

This clone was counted only a few times. This CDR3 is CAISSYEPGGTVFNSPLHF. The CDR3, as DNA: TGTGCCATCAGTTCATACGAGCCAGGGGGCACCGTCTTTAATTCACCCCTCCACTTT. This chain joins TRBV10-3 and TRBJ1-6; 8 bases align to TRBD1. Germline CDR1 is ENHRY and CDR2 is SYGVKD. After removal of 5 bases from V and 6 bases from J, the junction contained 18 bases not matched to a gene. This CDR3 spans 19 amino acids.

The chain has TRBV5-1 and TRBJ1-1; TRBD1 is a possible D gene (5 bases). V was shortened by 0 bases and J by 2 bases, with 8 bases between the two germline ends. The CDR3 length is 14 residues. Germline values: CDR1 SGHRS, CDR2 YFSETQ. As DNA, the CDR3 is TGCGCCAGCAGCTTGGGGGGGGTTAACACTGAAGCTTTCTTT. Translation: CASSLGGVNTEAFF. Looking up the rest from reference TRBV5-1 and TRBJ1-1 gives the full variable domain: KAGVTQTPRYLIKTRGQQVTLSCSPISGHRSVSWYQQTPGQGLQFLFEYFSETQRNKGNFPGRFSGRQFSNSRSEMNVSTLELGDSALYLCASSLGGVNTEAFFGQGTRLTVV.

The chain couples TRBV29-1 to TRBJ1-2; D gene unclear. V was pared by 3 bases and J by 4 bases, with 12 bases between. Germline assignment: CDR1 SQVTM and CDR2 ANQGSEA. This CDR3 has 13 amino acids. The CDR3 reads CSVEVLVSYGYTF. DNA of the CDR3: TGCAGCGTTGAGGTTTTAGTTTCCTATGGCTACACCTTC. Looking up the rest from reference TRBV29-1 and TRBJ1-2 gives the full variable domain: SAVISQKPSRDICQRGTSLTIQCQVDSQVTMMFWYRQQPGQSLTLIATANQGSEATYESGFVIDKFPISRPNLTFSTLTVSNMSPEDSSIYLCSVEVLVSYGYTFGSGTRLTVV.

The chain uses TRBV6-1 and TRBJ1-2, with unresolved D. Germline CDR1 and CDR2: MNHNS and SASEGT. Trimming cost V 6 bases and J 7 bases, with 21 bases left between them. CDR3 size: 15 residues. CDR3 loop: CASSSIPGTATGYTF. The CDR3 DNA follows: TGTGCCAGCAGCTCAATCCCGGGAACAGCCACTGGCTACACCTTC.

The chain uses TRBV5-6 and TRBJ1-1; 7 bases align to TRBD1. Per germline, CDR1 SGHDT and CDR2 YYEEEE. The CDR3 is made up of 15 amino acids. The V segment lost 4 bases and the J segment 1 base; nucleotides outside the gene matches: 7. The CDR3 protein is CASSPQGVWNTEAFF. For the CDR3, the DNA is TGTGCCAGCAGCCCCCAGGGGGTCTGGAACACTGAAGCTTTCTTT.

The chain recombines TRBV18 with TRBJ2-7, with TRBD1 matching over 11 bases. The trim removed 4 bases at V and 0 bases at J, leaving 2 bases unmatched. This CDR3 has 15 amino acids. Per the germline V gene, CDR1 is KGHSH and CDR2 is LQKENI. CDR3 nucleotide sequence: TGTGCCAGCTCACAGGGACAGGGGGTCTCCTACGAGCAGTACTTC. It yields the protein CASSQGQGVSYEQYF.

V gene TRBV7-2 combines with J gene TRBJ2-3; 9 bases are shared with TRBD1. Germline trimming cut 1 base from V and 6 bases from J; bases unmatched to any gene: 8. Germline CDR1 is SGHTA and CDR2 is FQGNSA. The CDR3 covers 16 residues. This CDR3 reads CASSLGYGTGLDTQYF. DNA for the CDR3: TGTGCCAGCAGCTTAGGATACGGGACAGGGTTGGATACGCAGTATTTT.

The V and J genes are TRBV9 and TRBJ2-7; TRBD1 is a possible D gene (5 bases). Per germline, CDR1 SGDLS and CDR2 YYNGEE. Between the trimmed V and J ends, which lost 4 bases and 9 bases, there was a span of 8 bases. The CDR3 has 10 amino acids. The CDR3 reads CASSYQGQYF. The DNA of the CDR3 is TGTGCCAGCAGCTACCAGGGGCAGTACTTC.

This rearrangement joins TRBV18 to TRBJ2-3, with no clear D. Germline values: CDR1 KGHSH, CDR2 LQKENI. This CDR3 is built from 13 residues. V was trimmed by 3 bases and J by 3 bases, leaving 7 bases between them. DNA of the CDR3: TGTGCCAGCTCACCGGGCCCGACAGATACGCAGTATTTT. This gives the protein CASSPGPTDTQYF.

V usage is TRBV6-5 and J usage is TRBJ2-1, with a tentative D call TRBD1 (6 bases). This CDR3 is built from 15 residues. Germline V CDR1 and CDR2: MNHEY, SVGAGI. V lost 6 bases, J lost 2 bases, and 14 bases lay in between. CDR3: CASRNAGVPYNEQFF. The DNA of the CDR3 is TGTGCCAGCAGAAATGCAGGGGTCCCCTACAATGAGCAGTTCTTC.

V and J are TRBV5-6 and TRBJ2-7; possibly TRBD2 for D (6 bases). V was shortened by 1 base and J by 1 base, with 15 bases between the two germline ends. This CDR3 is built from 16 residues. CDR1 is SGHDT, CDR2 YYEEEE, per germline. CDR3 coding DNA: TGTGCCAGCAGCTTGTTGGGGGGTGAAGATTCCTACGAGCAGTACTTC. It yields the protein CASSLLGGEDSYEQYF.

The chain carries TRBV11-2 and TRBJ1-4; D is undetermined. V lost 0 bases and J lost 4, with 12 bases in between. Per germline, CDR1 SGHAT and CDR2 FQNNGV. CDR3 size: 16 residues. The DNA for the CDR3 is TGTGCCAGCAGCTTAGATCGCTCAGGCCGTAATGAAAAACTGTTTTTT. This sequence encodes CASSLDRSGRNEKLFF.

The rearrangement links TRBV5-6 to TRBJ1-2, with D possibly matching TRBD1 (6 bases). CDR1 and CDR2 (germline): SGHDT, YYEEEE. This CDR3 comprises 14 residues. V lost 5 bases, J lost 5 bases, and 16 bases lay in between. In nucleotides, the CDR3 is TGTGCCAGCAGGACCACGGGGAGGGGGTATGGCTACACCTTC. Translating gives CASRTTGRGYGYTF.

This chain uses TRBV11-3 with TRBJ1-4, with 7 positions matching TRBD1. J gave up 8 bases and V 5 bases, and 5 bases lay outside the gene matches. The CDR3 loop spans 13 amino acids. Germline CDR1 SGHNT, CDR2 YENEEA. The CDR3 loop reads CASSPGQTEKLFF. CDR3 bases: TGTGCCAGCAGCCCGGGACAGACCGAAAAACTGTTTTTT. The full variable domain, in which reference TRBV11-3 and TRBJ1-4 provide the parts outside the CDR3, is EAGVVQSPRYKIIEKKQPVAFWCNPISGHNTLYWYLQNLGQGPELLIRYENEEAVDDSQLPKDRFSAERLKGVDSTLKIQPAELGDSAVYLCASSPGQTEKLFFGSGTQLSVL.

This clone was detected only a few times. This chain uses TRBV6-6 with TRBJ1-3; 7 nucleotides match TRBD1. CDR3 length: 15 amino acids. CDR1 is MNHNY and CDR2 is SVGAGI in the germline V gene (reference sequence). V trimming: 6 bases; J trimming: 12 bases; junction bases outside the gene matches: 17. The CDR3 loop reads CASSPDRVPKGSIYF. CDR3 DNA: TGTGCCAGCAGCCCAGACAGGGTTCCAAAAGGCAGCATATATTTT.

The V call is TRBV29-1, the J call TRBJ2-1; 7 bases line up with TRBD2. This CDR3 has 15 amino acids. Germline assignment: CDR1 SQVTM and CDR2 ANQGSEA. Unmatched junction bases numbered 8, after V lost 6 bases and J lost 0 bases. CDR3 nucleotides: TGCAGCGTGAATCTGGGGGGGAGCTCCTACAATGAGCAGTTCTTC. Translation: CSVNLGGSSYNEQFF.

The chain is built from TRBV5-8 and TRBJ2-7, with D possibly being TRBD1 (6 bases). V lost 4 bases, J lost 3 bases, and 11 bases lay in between. The CDR3 covers 13 residues. The germline V gene has CDR1 SGHTS and CDR2 YDEGEE. Here the CDR3 reads CASSQKGGYEQYF. The CDR3 DNA follows: TGTGCCAGCAGCCAAAAAGGGGGCTACGAGCAGTACTTC.

In its sample, this clone was seen once. The sample holds other DNA sequences that translate to the same CDR3. The chain has TRBV5-1 and TRBJ1-1, with 10 bases identical to TRBD1. The trim removed 4 bases at V and 3 bases at J, leaving 3 bases unmatched. Germline V CDR1 and CDR2: SGHRS, YFSETQ. CDR3 length: 14 residues. The CDR3 DNA sequence: TGCGCCAGCAGCCTCGGGACAGGGGACACTGAAGCTTTCTTT. Its protein product is CASSLGTGDTEAFF.

CDR3 sequence: CAIKRGLNTGELFF. CDR3 DNA sequence: TGTGCCATCAAACGGGGGTTGAACACCGGGGAGCTGTTTTTT. This chain uses TRBV10-3 with TRBJ2-2; possibly TRBD2 for D (6 bases). The germline V gene has CDR1 ENHRY and CDR2 SYGVKD. Trimming removed 7 bases at V and 1 base at J, with 10 bases between. The CDR3 totals 14 residues.

The chain is built from TRBV11-1 and TRBJ1-1; D is possibly TRBD1 (6 bases). The CDR3 has 14 residues. In germline, CDR1 is SGHAT, CDR2 FQDESV (reference sequence). V was cut by 3 bases and J by 6 bases, with 14 bases left in between. DNA for the CDR3: TGTGCCAGCAGCTTTTGGCAGGGGAGTTCTGAAGCTTTCTTT. It encodes CASSFWQGSSEAFF.

The V call is TRBV4-1, the J call TRBJ2-3; tentative D call: TRBD2 (7 bases). Germline CDR1 and CDR2: MGHRA and YSYEKL. Trimming removed 0 bases at V and 8 bases at J, with 15 bases between. CDR3 size: 15 residues. CDR3 coding DNA: TGCGCCAGCAGCCAAGAGGGAGGGACAAGAGGTACGCAGTATTTT. Translation: CASSQEGGTRGTQYF.

The chain couples TRBV7-2 to TRBJ2-5; TRBD2 might be the D (6 bases). Germline CDR1 and CDR2: SGHTA and FQGNSA. The CDR3 is made up of 13 amino acids. V was clipped by 5 bases and J by 4 bases, with 11 bases between them. The CDR3, as DNA: TGTGCCAGCAGCCCGAAGGGAGGAGAGACCCAGTACTTC. This encodes CASSPKGGETQYF.